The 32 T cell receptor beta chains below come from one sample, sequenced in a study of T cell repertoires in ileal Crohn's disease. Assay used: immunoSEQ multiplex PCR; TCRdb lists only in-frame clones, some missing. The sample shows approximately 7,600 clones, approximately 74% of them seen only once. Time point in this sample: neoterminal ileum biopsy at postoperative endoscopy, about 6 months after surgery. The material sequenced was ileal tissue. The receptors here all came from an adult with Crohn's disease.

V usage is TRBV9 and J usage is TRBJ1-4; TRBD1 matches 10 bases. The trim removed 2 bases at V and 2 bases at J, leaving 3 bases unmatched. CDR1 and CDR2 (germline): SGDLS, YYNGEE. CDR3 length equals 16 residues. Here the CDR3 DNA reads TGTGCCAGCAGCGTCGGGACAGGGGAGACTAATGAAAAACTGTTTTTT. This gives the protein CASSVGTGETNEKLFF. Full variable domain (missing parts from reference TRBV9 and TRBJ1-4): DSGVTQTPKHLITATGQRVTLRCSPRSGDLSVYWYQQSLDQGLQFLIQYYNGEERAKGNILERFSAQQFPDLHSELNLSSLELGDSALYFCASSVGTGETNEKLFFGSGTQLSVL.

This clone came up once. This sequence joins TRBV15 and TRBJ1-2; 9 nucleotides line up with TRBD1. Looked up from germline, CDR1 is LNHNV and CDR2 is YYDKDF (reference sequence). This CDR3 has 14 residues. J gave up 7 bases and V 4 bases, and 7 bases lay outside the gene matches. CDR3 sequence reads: CATSITGGRFGYTF. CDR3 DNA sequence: TGTGCCACCAGCATAACAGGGGGCCGGTTTGGCTACACCTTC.

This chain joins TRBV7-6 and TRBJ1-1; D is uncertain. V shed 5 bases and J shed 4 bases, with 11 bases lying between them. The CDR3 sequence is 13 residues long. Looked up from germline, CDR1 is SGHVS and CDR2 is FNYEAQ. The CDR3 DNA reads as TGTGCCAGCAGCCCCCTCGGAGGCACTGAAGCTTTCTTT. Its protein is CASSPLGGTEAFF.

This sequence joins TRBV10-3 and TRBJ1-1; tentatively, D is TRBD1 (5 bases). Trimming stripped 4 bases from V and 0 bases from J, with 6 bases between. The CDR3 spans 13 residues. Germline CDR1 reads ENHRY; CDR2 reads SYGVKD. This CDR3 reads CAISGGLNTEAFF. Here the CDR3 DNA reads TGTGCCATCAGTGGGGGCCTGAACACTGAAGCTTTCTTT.

The CDR3 reads CASSPGLDAEAFF. The CDR3 region has the DNA TGTGCCAGCTCTCCGGGACTGGACGCTGAAGCTTTCTTT. This sequence joins TRBV18 and TRBJ1-1, with D maybe TRBD1 (5 bases). The CDR3 has 13 residues. V was pared by 6 bases and J by 6 bases, with 14 bases between. Germline-derived CDR1 and CDR2 are KGHSH and LQKENI.

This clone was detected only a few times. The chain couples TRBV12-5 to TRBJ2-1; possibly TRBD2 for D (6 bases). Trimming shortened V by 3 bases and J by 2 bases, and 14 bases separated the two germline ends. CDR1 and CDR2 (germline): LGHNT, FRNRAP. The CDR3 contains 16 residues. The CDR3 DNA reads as TGTGCTAGTGGTTTTACGGAGGGGCCCCCCTACAATGAGCAGTTCTTC. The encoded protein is CASGFTEGPPYNEQFF.

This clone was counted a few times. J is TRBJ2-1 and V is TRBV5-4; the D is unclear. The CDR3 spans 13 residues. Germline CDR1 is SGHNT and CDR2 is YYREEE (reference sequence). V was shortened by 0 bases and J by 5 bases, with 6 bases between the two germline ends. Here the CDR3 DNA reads TGTGCCAGCAGCTTGGGGCTGAACAATGAGCAGTTCTTC. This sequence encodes CASSLGLNNEQFF.

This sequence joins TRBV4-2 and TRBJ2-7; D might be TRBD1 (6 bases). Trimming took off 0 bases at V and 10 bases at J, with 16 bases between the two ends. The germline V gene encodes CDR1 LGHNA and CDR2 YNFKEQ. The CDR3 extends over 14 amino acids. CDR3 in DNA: TGTGCCAGCAGCCAAGAGGGGGCGGGCAGGGAACAGTACTTC. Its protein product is CASSQEGAGREQYF.

DNA of the CDR3: TGTGCTAGTGCCATTTCCGGGACAACAGATACGCAGTATTTT. The encoded protein is CASAISGTTDTQYF. The chain is built from TRBV12-5 and TRBJ2-3, with D possibly matching TRBD1 (6 bases). V shed 7 bases and J shed 3 bases, with 14 bases lying between them. There are 14 residues in the CDR3. Germline assignment: CDR1 LGHNT and CDR2 FRNRAP.

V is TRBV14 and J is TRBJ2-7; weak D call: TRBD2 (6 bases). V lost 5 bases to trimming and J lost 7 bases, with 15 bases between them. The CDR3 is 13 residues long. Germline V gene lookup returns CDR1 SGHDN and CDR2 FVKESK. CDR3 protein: CASSVGDSVEQYF. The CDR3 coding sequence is TGTGCCAGCAGCGTAGGGGACTCCGTGGAGCAGTACTTC.

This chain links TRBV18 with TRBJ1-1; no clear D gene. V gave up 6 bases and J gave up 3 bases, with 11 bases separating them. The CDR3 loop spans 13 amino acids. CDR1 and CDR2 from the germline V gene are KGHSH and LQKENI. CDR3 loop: CASSRQRDTEAFF. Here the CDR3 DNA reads TGTGCCAGCTCTAGGCAGAGGGACACTGAAGCTTTCTTT.

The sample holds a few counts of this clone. The CDR3 DNA is TGTGCCAGCAGTTTGAGGACAGGGGTAAGGGAGACCCAGTACTTC. Translated, it gives CASSLRTGVRETQYF. The rearrangement joins TRBV6-5 to TRBJ2-5; 9 bases align to TRBD1. J lost 5 bases, V lost 4 bases, and 8 bases had no gene match. The CDR3 is 15 amino acids. Germline values: CDR1 MNHEY, CDR2 SVGAGI.

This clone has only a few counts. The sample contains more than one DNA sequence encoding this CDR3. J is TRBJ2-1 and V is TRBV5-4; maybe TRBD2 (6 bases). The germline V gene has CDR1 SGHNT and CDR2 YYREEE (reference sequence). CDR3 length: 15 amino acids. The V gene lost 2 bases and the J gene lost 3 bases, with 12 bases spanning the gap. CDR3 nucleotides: TGTGCCAGCAGCTTCGGCCGGGGGAGCTACAATGAGCAGTTCTTC. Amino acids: CASSFGRGSYNEQFF.

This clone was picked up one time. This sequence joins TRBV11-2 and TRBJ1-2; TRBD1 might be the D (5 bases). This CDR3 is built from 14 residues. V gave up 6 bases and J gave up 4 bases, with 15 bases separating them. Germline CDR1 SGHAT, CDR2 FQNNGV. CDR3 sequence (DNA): TGTGCCAGCAGTCCACTCCGCAGGGCCTATGGCTACACCTTC. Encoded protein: CASSPLRRAYGYTF.

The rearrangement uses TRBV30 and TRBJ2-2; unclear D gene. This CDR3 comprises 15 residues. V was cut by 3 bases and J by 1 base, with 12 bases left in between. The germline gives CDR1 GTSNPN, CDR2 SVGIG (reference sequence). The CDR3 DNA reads TGTGCCTGGAGGTTAGACAAGTGGAACACCGGGGAGCTGTTTTTT. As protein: CAWRLDKWNTGELFF.

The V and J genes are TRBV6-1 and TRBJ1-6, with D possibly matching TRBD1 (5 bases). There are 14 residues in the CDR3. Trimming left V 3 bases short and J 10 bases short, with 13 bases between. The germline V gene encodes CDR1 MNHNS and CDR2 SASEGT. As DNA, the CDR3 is TGTGCCAGCAGTGACGGGGGAGAGGGCTCACCCCTCCACTTT. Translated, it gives CASSDGGEGSPLHF.

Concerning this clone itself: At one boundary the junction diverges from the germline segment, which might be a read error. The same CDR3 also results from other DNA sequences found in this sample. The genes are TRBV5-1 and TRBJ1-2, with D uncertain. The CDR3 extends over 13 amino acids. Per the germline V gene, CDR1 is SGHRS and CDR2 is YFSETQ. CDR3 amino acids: CASSLGGLDGYTF. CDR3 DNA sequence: TGTGCCAGCAGCTTGGGAGGACTGGATGGCTACACCTTC.

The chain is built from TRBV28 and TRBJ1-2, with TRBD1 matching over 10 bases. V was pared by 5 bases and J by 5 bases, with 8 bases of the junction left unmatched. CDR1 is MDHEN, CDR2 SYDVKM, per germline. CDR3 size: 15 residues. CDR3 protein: CASSLRDRGVYGYTF. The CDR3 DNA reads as TGTGCCAGCAGTCTACGGGACAGGGGAGTATATGGCTACACCTTC.

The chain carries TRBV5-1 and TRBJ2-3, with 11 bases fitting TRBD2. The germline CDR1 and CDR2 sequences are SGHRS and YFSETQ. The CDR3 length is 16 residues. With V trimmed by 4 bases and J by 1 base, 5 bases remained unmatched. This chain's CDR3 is CASSRGTSGGTDTQYF. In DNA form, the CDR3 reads TGCGCCAGCAGCCGCGGGACTAGCGGTGGCACAGATACGCAGTATTTT.

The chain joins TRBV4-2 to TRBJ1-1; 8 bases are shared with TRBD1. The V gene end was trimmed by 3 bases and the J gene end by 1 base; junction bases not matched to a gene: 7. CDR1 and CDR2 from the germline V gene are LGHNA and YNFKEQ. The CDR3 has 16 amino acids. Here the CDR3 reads CASSQTRGTGNTEAFF. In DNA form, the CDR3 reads TGTGCCAGCAGCCAGACGCGTGGGACAGGGAACACTGAAGCTTTCTTT.

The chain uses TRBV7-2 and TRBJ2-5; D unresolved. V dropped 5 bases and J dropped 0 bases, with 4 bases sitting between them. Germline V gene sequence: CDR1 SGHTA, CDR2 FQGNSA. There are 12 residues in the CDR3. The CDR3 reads CASSPNQETQYF. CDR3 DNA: TGTGCCAGCAGCCCAAACCAAGAGACCCAGTACTTC.

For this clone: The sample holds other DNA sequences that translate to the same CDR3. This CDR3 is CASSERQVYGYTF. The CDR3 DNA follows: TGTGCCAGCAGTGAAAGGCAGGTCTATGGCTACACCTTC. V and J are TRBV2 and TRBJ1-2, with D uncertain. The CDR3 contains 13 residues. Trimming stripped 2 bases from V and 4 bases from J, with 8 bases between. CDR1 SNHLY and CDR2 FYNNEI come from the germline V gene. Filled out from reference TRBV2 and TRBJ1-2, the complete variable domain reads EPEVTQTPSHQVTQMGQEVILRCVPISNHLYFYWYRQILGQKVEFLVSFYNNEISEKSEIFDDQFSVERPDGSNFTLKIRSTKLEDSAMYFCASSERQVYGYTFGSGTRLTVV.

CDR3 sequence (DNA): TGTGCCAGCAGCTGGGGGACTAGCGGGGGCACAGATACGCAGTATTTT. It specifies CASSWGTSGGTDTQYF. The chain joins TRBV5-5 to TRBJ2-3; 13 bases agree with TRBD2. The germline V gene encodes CDR1 SGHKS and CDR2 YYEKEE (reference sequence). The junction had 2 bases not matched to a gene; V was cut back by 3 bases and J by 1 base. This CDR3 is 16 amino acids long.

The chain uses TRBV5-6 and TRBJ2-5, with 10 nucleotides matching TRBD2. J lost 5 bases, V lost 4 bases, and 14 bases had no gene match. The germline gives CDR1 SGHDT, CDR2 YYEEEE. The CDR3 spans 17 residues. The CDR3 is CASSPLGSGGAQETQYF. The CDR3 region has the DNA TGTGCCAGCAGCCCCCTCGGAAGCGGGGGGGCCCAGGAGACCCAGTACTTC. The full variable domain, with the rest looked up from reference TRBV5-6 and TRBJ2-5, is DAGVTQSPTHLIKTRGQQVTLRCSPKSGHDTVSWYQQALGQGPQFIFQYYEEEERQRGNFPDRFSGHQFPNYSSELNVNALLLGDSALYLCASSPLGSGGAQETQYFGPGTRLLVL.

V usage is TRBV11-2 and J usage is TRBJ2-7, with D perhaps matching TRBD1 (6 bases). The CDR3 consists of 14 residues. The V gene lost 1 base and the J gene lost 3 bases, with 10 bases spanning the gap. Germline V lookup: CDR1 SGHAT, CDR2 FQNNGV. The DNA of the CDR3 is TGTGCCAGCAGCTTAGGGGGACACCTCTACGAGCAGTACTTC. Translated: CASSLGGHLYEQYF.

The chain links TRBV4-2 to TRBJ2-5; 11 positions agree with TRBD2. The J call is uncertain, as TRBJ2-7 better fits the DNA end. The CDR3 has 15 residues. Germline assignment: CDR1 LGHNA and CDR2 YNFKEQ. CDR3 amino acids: CASSQDSGGAAEQYF. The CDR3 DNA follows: TGTGCCAGCAGCCAAGATAGCGGGGGGGCCGCCGAGCAGTACTTC.

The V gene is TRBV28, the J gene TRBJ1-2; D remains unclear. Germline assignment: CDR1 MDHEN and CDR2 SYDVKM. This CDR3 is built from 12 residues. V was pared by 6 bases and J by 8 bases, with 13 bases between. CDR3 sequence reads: CASSPGPRGYTF. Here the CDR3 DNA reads TGTGCCAGCAGCCCGGGTCCTAGGGGCTACACCTTC.

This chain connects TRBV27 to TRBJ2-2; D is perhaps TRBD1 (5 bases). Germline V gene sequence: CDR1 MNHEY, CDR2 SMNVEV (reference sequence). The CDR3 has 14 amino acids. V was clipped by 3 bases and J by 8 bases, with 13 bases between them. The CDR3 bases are TGTGCCAGCAGTTTCCTCTCGACAGCGGGGGAGCTGTTTTTT. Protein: CASSFLSTAGELFF.

The CDR3 region is CASSFDLGDEQYF. DNA for the CDR3: TGTGCCAGCAGTTTTGATCTAGGGGACGAGCAGTACTTC. The genes are TRBV2 and TRBJ2-7; weak D call: TRBD1 (5 bases). The V and J ends lost 5 bases and 5 bases respectively, with 13 bases between them. This CDR3 comprises 13 residues. Looked up from germline, CDR1 is SNHLY and CDR2 is FYNNEI.

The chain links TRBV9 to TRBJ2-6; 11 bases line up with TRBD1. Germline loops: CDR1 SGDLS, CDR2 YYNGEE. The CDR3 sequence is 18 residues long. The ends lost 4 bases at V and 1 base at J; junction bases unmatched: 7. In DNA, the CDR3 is TGTGCCAGCAGCCACACCGGGACAGGGGGTTCTGGGGCCAACGTCCTGACTTTC. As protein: CASSHTGTGGSGANVLTF. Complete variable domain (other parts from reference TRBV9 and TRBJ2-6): DSGVTQTPKHLITATGQRVTLRCSPRSGDLSVYWYQQSLDQGLQFLIQYYNGEERAKGNILERFSAQQFPDLHSELNLSSLELGDSALYFCASSHTGTGGSGANVLTFGAGSRLTVL.

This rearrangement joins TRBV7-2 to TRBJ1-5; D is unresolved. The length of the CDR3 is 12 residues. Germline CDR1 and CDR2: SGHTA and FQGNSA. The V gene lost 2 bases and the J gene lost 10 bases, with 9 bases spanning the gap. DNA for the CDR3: TGTGCCAGCAGCTTAAGTCGGGTTCCCCAGCATTTT. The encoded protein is CASSLSRVPQHF.

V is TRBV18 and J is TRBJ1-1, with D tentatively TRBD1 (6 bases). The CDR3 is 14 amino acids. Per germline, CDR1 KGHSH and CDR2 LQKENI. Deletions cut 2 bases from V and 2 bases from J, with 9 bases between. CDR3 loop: CASSPIQGNTEAFF. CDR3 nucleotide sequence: TGTGCCAGCTCACCAATACAGGGAAACACTGAAGCTTTCTTT.